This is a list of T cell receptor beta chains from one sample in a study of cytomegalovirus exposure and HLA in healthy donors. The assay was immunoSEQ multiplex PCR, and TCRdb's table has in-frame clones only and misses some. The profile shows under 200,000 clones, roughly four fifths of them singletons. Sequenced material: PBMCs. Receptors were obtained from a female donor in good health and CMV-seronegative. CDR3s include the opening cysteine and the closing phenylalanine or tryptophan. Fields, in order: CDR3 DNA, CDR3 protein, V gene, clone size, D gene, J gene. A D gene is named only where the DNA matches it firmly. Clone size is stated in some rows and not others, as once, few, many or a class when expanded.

cdr3_nt: TGTGCCAGTAGTTCACGACTAACTAAGACGAACATTCAGTACTTC
cdr3_aa: CASSSRLTKTNIQYF
v_call: TRBV19
clone_size: NA
d_call: NA
j_call: TRBJ2-4

cdr3_nt: TGTGCCAGCAGTCAACCGGGACAGGGGGTGGACACCATATATTTT
cdr3_aa: CASSQPGQGVDTIYF
v_call: TRBV28
clone_size: NA
d_call: TRBD1
j_call: TRBJ1-3

cdr3_nt: TGTGCCAGCAGTTTCCCGGACAGGAGCAGCTATGGCTACACCTTC
cdr3_aa: CASSFPDRSSYGYTF
v_call: TRBV28
clone_size: NA
d_call: TRBD1
j_call: TRBJ1-2

cdr3_nt: TGTGCCACCAGCAGAGCCAGGGACAGGGTCTACGAGCAGTACTTC
cdr3_aa: CATSRARDRVYEQYF
v_call: TRBV15
clone_size: few
d_call: TRBD1
j_call: TRBJ2-7

cdr3_nt: TGTGCCAGCAGCCCCGACAGGAGGACCTCCTATAATTCACCCCTCCACTTT
cdr3_aa: CASSPDRRTSYNSPLHF
v_call: TRBV7-9
clone_size: NA
d_call: NA
j_call: TRBJ1-6

cdr3_nt: TGTGCCAGCAGCTTGTACGGACTTGACTACGAGCAGTACTTC
cdr3_aa: CASSLYGLDYEQYF
v_call: TRBV5-8
clone_size: once
d_call: NA
j_call: TRBJ2-7

cdr3_nt: TGCGCCAGCGCGCAACTAGCGGAGGCCTACGAGCAGTACTTC
cdr3_aa: CASAQLAEAYEQYF
v_call: TRBV5-1
clone_size: NA
d_call: TRBD2
j_call: TRBJ2-7

cdr3_nt: TGTGCCAGCAGCGTGGGACTAGCGGGAGGTCCCGGGGAGCTGTTTTTT
cdr3_aa: CASSVGLAGGPGELFF
v_call: TRBV9
clone_size: NA
d_call: TRBD2
j_call: TRBJ2-2

cdr3_nt: TGTGCCAGCTCACCAATTGCGGGACGTAGAAACTATGGCTACACCTTC
cdr3_aa: CASSPIAGRRNYGYTF
v_call: TRBV18
clone_size: NA
d_call: NA
j_call: TRBJ1-2

cdr3_nt: TGTGCCAGCAGCCAAGAGAGCCGTAGCGGGGGTACGCAGTATTTT
cdr3_aa: CASSQESRSGGTQYF
v_call: TRBV4-2
clone_size: NA
d_call: TRBD2
j_call: TRBJ2-3

cdr3_nt: TGTGCCAGCAGTGAATCTTACGAGCAGTACTTC
cdr3_aa: CASSESYEQYF
v_call: TRBV25-1
clone_size: NA
d_call: NA
j_call: TRBJ2-7

cdr3_nt: TGTGCCAGCCCAAGGGGGCCCTCTGGGGCCAACGTCCTGACTTTC
cdr3_aa: CASPRGPSGANVLTF
v_call: TRBV7-9
clone_size: NA
d_call: TRBD1
j_call: TRBJ2-6

cdr3_nt: TGTGCCAGCAGCCCCAGAGGGTACGTCGTGGGAGAGACCCAGTACTTC
cdr3_aa: CASSPRGYVVGETQYF
v_call: TRBV9
clone_size: once
d_call: NA
j_call: TRBJ2-5

cdr3_nt: TGTGCCACCAGCAGAGATAGCGGGGACACCCGCAACTATGGCTACACCTTC
cdr3_aa: CATSRDSGDTRNYGYTF
v_call: TRBV15
clone_size: NA
d_call: NA
j_call: TRBJ1-2

cdr3_nt: TGTGCCAGCAGCCCCCTTACACAGGCTCGGTCCGGAAACACCATATATTTT
cdr3_aa: CASSPLTQARSGNTIYF
v_call: TRBV9
clone_size: NA
d_call: NA
j_call: TRBJ1-3

cdr3_nt: TGTGCCAGCTCACCTTCCCAGAAAAACATTCAGTACTTC
cdr3_aa: CASSPSQKNIQYF
v_call: TRBV18
clone_size: NA
d_call: NA
j_call: TRBJ2-4

cdr3_nt: TGTGCCAGCACCCAGGGGTTGAACACTGAAGCTTTCTTT
cdr3_aa: CASTQGLNTEAFF
v_call: TRBV7-9
clone_size: NA
d_call: NA
j_call: TRBJ1-1